The 32 T cell receptor beta chains given below trace back to one sample, sequenced in a study of neurological immune-mediated disorders. Noted time point: longitudinal time-point 2. TCRdb passed the 5' RACE reads through MiXCR, listing each CDR3 protein once. Here the sample spans 65,000 to 95,000 distinct CDR3 sequences, 5.8% being singletons. The source material was PBMCs. Source of these receptors: a woman in her fifties or sixties with multiple sclerosis.

In nucleotides, the CDR3 is TGTGCCAGCAGAATCAGGGTAGGGTCCTACGAGCAGTACTTC. This gives the protein CASRIRVGSYEQYF. The chain has TRBV6-5 and TRBJ2-7; D possibly corresponds to TRBD1 (5 bases). Germline V lookup: CDR1 MNHEY, CDR2 SVGAGI. The CDR3 has 14 amino acids. Trimming took off 6 bases at V and 1 base at J, with 13 bases between the two ends.

This clonotype appeared a few times. The rearrangement joins TRBV5-1 to TRBJ1-6; weak D call: TRBD1 (5 bases). The CDR3 totals 15 residues. Germline V gene data show CDR1 as SGHRS and CDR2 as YFSETQ. V shed 0 bases and J shed 8 bases, with 12 bases lying between them. This CDR3 is CASSLAGGDDSPLHF. CDR3 nucleotides: TGCGCCAGCAGCTTGGCGGGGGGTGACGATTCACCCCTCCACTTT.

This clonotype appeared many times. V is TRBV5-1 and J is TRBJ2-3; TRBD2 agrees at 13 bases. This CDR3 has 14 residues. Trimming at V came to 4 bases and at J to 11 bases, leaving 7 bases not matched to a gene. Germline CDR1 is SGHRS and CDR2 is YFSETQ. CDR3 bases: TGCGCCAGCAGCCAGGGGACTAGCGGGGTTGGGCAGTATTTT. Translated: CASSQGTSGVGQYF. Drawing the rest from reference TRBV5-1 and TRBJ2-3, the complete variable domain is KAGVTQTPRYLIKTRGQQVTLSCSPISGHRSVSWYQQTPGQGLQFLFEYFSETQRNKGNFPGRFSGRQFSNSRSEMNVSTLELGDSALYLCASSQGTSGVGQYFGPGTRLTVL.

This clonotype showed up many times. The genes are TRBV3-1 and TRBJ2-7, with D uncertain. Germline V CDR1 and CDR2: LGHDT, YNNKEL (reference sequence). Between the trimmed V and J ends, which lost 3 bases and 5 bases, there was a span of 11 bases. This CDR3 has 13 amino acids. In DNA, the CDR3 is TGTGCCAGCAGCCACAGGAATGTCAACGAGCAGTACTTC. It encodes CASSHRNVNEQYF.

This clonotype was counted ten times or more. The J gene is TRBJ1-3, the V gene TRBV12-3 or TRBV12-4, with D possibly being TRBD1 (5 bases). The CDR3 runs 14 residues. With 1 base removed from V and 3 bases from J, the gap between germline ends came to 7 bases. The CDR3 is CASSLGRVGNTIYF. In nucleotides, the CDR3 is TGTGCCAGCAGTTTAGGCAGGGTTGGAAACACCATATATTTT.

This clonotype came up many times. This chain uses TRBV5-6 with TRBJ2-7; D possibly matches TRBD1 or TRBD2 (5 bases each). This CDR3 is built from 16 residues. Per the germline V gene, CDR1 is SGHDT and CDR2 is YYEEEE. V gave up 4 bases and J gave up 0 bases, with 17 bases separating them. The CDR3 bases are TGTGCCAGCAGCCCCCTCCTTGTGAGGGGCTCCTACGAGCAGTACTTC. The encoded protein is CASSPLLVRGSYEQYF. Drawing the rest from reference TRBV5-6 and TRBJ2-7, the complete variable domain is DAGVTQSPTHLIKTRGQQVTLRCSPKSGHDTVSWYQQALGQGPQFIFQYYEEEERQRGNFPDRFSGHQFPNYSSELNVNALLLGDSALYLCASSPLLVRGSYEQYFGPGTRLTVT.

This clonotype was picked up many times. This chain connects TRBV25-1 to TRBJ2-7, with D possibly TRBD2 on 6 matching bases. This CDR3 spans 13 amino acids. V lost 7 bases and J lost 6, with 16 bases in between. Germline CDR1 and CDR2: MGHDK and SYGVNS. The CDR3, as DNA: TGTGCCAGCACCAAAGGTGGAGGGTTCGAGCAGTACTTC. Protein product: CASTKGGGFEQYF.

This clonotype has ten or more counts. This chain connects TRBV10-3 to TRBJ2-5; either TRBD1 or TRBD2 may fit D (5 bases each). Germline assignment: CDR1 ENHRY and CDR2 SYGVKD. This CDR3 region has 14 residues. Trimming stripped 6 bases from V and 5 bases from J, with 16 bases between. The CDR3 DNA reads TGTGCCATCAGCGGGGCAACCCCAGGGGAGACCCAGTACTTC. Translated, it gives CAISGATPGETQYF.

This clonotype was recorded many times. This rearrangement joins TRBV5-1 to TRBJ1-1; 7 bases agree with TRBD1. Germline V lookup: CDR1 SGHRS, CDR2 YFSETQ. Unmatched junction bases numbered 4, after V lost 4 bases and J lost 4 bases. This CDR3 contains 13 residues. The CDR3 DNA reads as TGCGCCAGCAGCATAACAGGGGTCACTGAAGCTTTCTTT. It yields the protein CASSITGVTEAFF. The variable domain in full, completed from reference TRBV5-1 and TRBJ1-1, reads KAGVTQTPRYLIKTRGQQVTLSCSPISGHRSVSWYQQTPGQGLQFLFEYFSETQRNKGNFPGRFSGRQFSNSRSEMNVSTLELGDSALYLCASSITGVTEAFFGQGTRLTVV.

This clonotype has at least ten counts. The V and J genes are TRBV5-1 and TRBJ2-7, with TRBD1 identical over 10 bases. Trimming removed 4 bases from V and 6 bases from J; junction bases left unmatched: 10. CDR1 SGHRS and CDR2 YFSETQ come from the germline V gene. This CDR3 contains 15 residues. The CDR3 coding sequence is TGCGCCAGCAGCATGACCGGGACAGGGGTTGGCGAGCAGTACTTC. This gives the protein CASSMTGTGVGEQYF.

The rearrangement links TRBV25-1 to TRBJ1-2, with 8 bases aligning to TRBD1. Germline-derived CDR1 and CDR2 are MGHDK and SYGVNS. The CDR3 is made up of 13 amino acids. V was clipped by 7 bases and J by 8 bases; unmatched bases: 9. CDR3 nucleotides: TGTGCCAGCACCCCTGTGGGGACAGGCGGCTACACCTTC. This encodes CASTPVGTGGYTF.

This clonotype was counted ten times or more. The V call is TRBV6-5, the J call TRBJ1-1; TRBD1 is a possible D gene (5 bases). V lost 2 bases, J lost 0 bases, and 10 bases lay in between. The length of the CDR3 is 15 residues. Germline CDR1 reads MNHEY; CDR2 reads SVGAGI. CDR3 protein: CASSYQGRLNTEAFF. As DNA, the CDR3 is TGTGCCAGCAGTTACCAGGGCAGGTTGAACACTGAAGCTTTCTTT.

The rearrangement links TRBV5-1 to TRBJ2-1; no clear D gene. Between the trimmed V and J ends, which lost 3 bases and 4 bases, there was a span of 8 bases. The CDR3 runs to 13 residues. CDR1 and CDR2 (germline): SGHRS, YFSETQ. The CDR3 DNA is TGCGCCAGCAGCTCCTACAGTTACAATGAGCAGTTCTTC. Translation: CASSSYSYNEQFF.

This clonotype was seen repeatedly, ten times or more. The chain uses TRBV12-3 or TRBV12-4 and TRBJ2-7; D may be TRBD2 (5 bases). V was trimmed by 3 bases and J by 0 bases, leaving 24 bases between them. The CDR3 has 19 residues. CDR3 sequence reads: CASSFNPLLRGLDSYEQYF. DNA for the CDR3: TGTGCCAGCAGTTTTAACCCTCTGTTACGCGGGCTAGACTCCTACGAGCAGTACTTC.

Ten or more counts support this clonotype. The genes are TRBV5-1 and TRBJ2-2; TRBD2 matches 9 bases. V dropped 0 bases and J dropped 6; count of bases not matched to a gene: 3. This CDR3 is 15 amino acids long. The V gene's germline CDR1 is SGHRS and CDR2 YFSETQ. In DNA, the CDR3 is TGCGCCAGCAGCTTGGAGGCTAGCGGGGCCGGGGAGCTGTTTTTT. This codes for CASSLEASGAGELFF.

This clonotype was counted many times. The rearrangement links TRBV20-1 to TRBJ2-3; possibly TRBD1 for D (6 bases). The ends were cut back, 2 bases at V and 3 bases at J, with 18 bases in the middle. Germline V gene data show CDR1 as DFQATT and CDR2 as SNEGSKA (reference sequence). There are 16 residues in the CDR3. The CDR3 coding sequence is TGCAGTGCTAGAAAGACTGGGGCAGGGGTTACAGATACGCAGTATTTT. This sequence encodes CSARKTGAGVTDTQYF.

This rearrangement joins TRBV20-1 to TRBJ1-5; D might be TRBD1 (5 bases). This CDR3 is 13 amino acids long. V lost 1 base to trimming and J lost 6 bases, with 10 bases between them. Germline loops: CDR1 DFQATT, CDR2 SNEGSKA (reference sequence). The DNA of the CDR3 is TGCAGTGCTAGAGTTCCAGGGCCTCAGCCCCAGCATTTT. It codes for CSARVPGPQPQHF.

This clonotype came up many times. J is TRBJ1-3 and V is TRBV5-6, with D tentatively TRBD1 (5 bases). Germline lookup yields CDR1 SGHDT and CDR2 YYEEEE. The germline V and J ends were trimmed by 1 base and 4 bases, with 18 bases remaining between them. The CDR3 loop spans 17 amino acids. DNA of the CDR3: TGTGCCAGCAGCTTGACCGTGGGCCATAGGGGAGGAAACACCATATATTTT. This encodes CASSLTVGHRGGNTIYF.

In this sample, this clonotype turned up many times. The V and J genes are TRBV5-5 and TRBJ2-7, with TRBD1 identical over 9 bases. CDR3 length: 17 residues. CDR1 SGHKS and CDR2 YYEKEE come from the germline V gene (reference sequence). V lost 3 bases and J lost 0; bases outside the gene matches: 10. The CDR3 loop is CASSSQPGQGISYEQYF. CDR3 coding DNA: TGTGCCAGCAGCTCTCAACCGGGACAGGGAATCTCCTACGAGCAGTACTTC.

The chain couples TRBV7-8 to TRBJ1-2; D remains unclear. Trimming shortened V by 4 bases and J by 6 bases, and 18 bases separated the two germline ends. The germline V gene has CDR1 SGHVS and CDR2 FQNEAQ. The CDR3 has 15 amino acids. CDR3 DNA: TGTGCCAGCAGCTCAATGCTCCTATCCTCCCATGGCTACACCTTC. Encoded protein: CASSSMLLSSHGYTF.

The table lists this clonotype with many counts. The chain has TRBV20-1 and TRBJ1-4; D is uncertain. Trimming removed 1 base at V and 4 bases at J, with 22 bases between. Germline CDR1 is DFQATT and CDR2 is SNEGSKA (reference sequence). CDR3 length equals 18 residues. CDR3 DNA sequence: TGCAGTGCTAGAGCGCCATTGGGCCCCGCCGAGGGTAATGAAAAACTGTTTTTT. Amino acid sequence: CSARAPLGPAEGNEKLFF.

In its sample, this clonotype was seen many times. The CDR3: CASSPRSANTGELFF. The CDR3 DNA reads as TGTGCCAGCTCACCAAGGTCCGCGAACACCGGGGAGCTGTTTTTT. This chain joins TRBV18 and TRBJ2-2, with D unclear. The germline gives CDR1 KGHSH, CDR2 LQKENI. V was pared by 2 bases and J by 0 bases, with 7 bases between. The CDR3 is 15 amino acids.

This clonotype was seen ten or more times. The chain has TRBV14 and TRBJ1-4; 10 nucleotides match TRBD1. The CDR3 loop spans 16 amino acids. The trim removed 6 bases at V and 7 bases at J, leaving 11 bases unmatched. Germline V gene lookup returns CDR1 SGHDN and CDR2 FVKESK. The CDR3 sequence is CASSRLTGGAAEKLFF. The CDR3 nucleotides read TGTGCCAGCAGTCGTTTGACAGGGGGCGCGGCTGAAAAACTGTTTTTT.

This chain connects TRBV12-3 or TRBV12-4 to TRBJ2-7, with D perhaps TRBD1 or TRBD2 (5 bases each). The length of the CDR3 is 13 residues. Trimming cost V 5 bases and J 11 bases, with 19 bases left between them. Here the CDR3 reads CASSPSRDGRKYF. The CDR3 DNA follows: TGTGCCAGCAGTCCATCCCGGGACGGACGGAAGTACTTC.

The table lists this clonotype with many counts. V is TRBV20-1 and J is TRBJ2-6, with a possible D match to TRBD1 (6 bases). Looked up from germline, CDR1 is DFQATT and CDR2 is SNEGSKA (reference sequence). Trimming took off 5 bases at V and 2 bases at J, with 13 bases between the two ends. The CDR3 is made up of 15 amino acids. The chain's CDR3 is CSAPQGWAGANVLTF. For the CDR3, the DNA is TGCAGTGCTCCCCAGGGGTGGGCTGGGGCCAACGTCCTGACTTTC.

This clonotype was counted many times. The rearrangement joins TRBV28 to TRBJ2-1; 8 bases fit TRBD2. Germline V CDR1 and CDR2: MDHEN, SYDVKM. The V and J ends lost 6 bases and 4 bases, in that order; junction bases with no gene match: 5. This CDR3 contains 14 residues. CDR3 bases: TGTGCCAGCAGACCTAGCGGGCCGTACAATGAGCAGTTCTTC. This gives the protein CASRPSGPYNEQFF.

This clonotype was detected only a few times. The rearrangement links TRBV10-3 to TRBJ1-5; no firm D call. The CDR3 consists of 16 residues. V was clipped by 2 bases and J by 1 base, with 12 bases between them. Germline V gene sequence: CDR1 ENHRY, CDR2 SYGVKD. The CDR3 loop is CAISEDSGGSNQPQHF. In nucleotides, the CDR3 is TGTGCCATCAGTGAGGACTCGGGCGGGAGCAATCAGCCCCAGCATTTT.

This clonotype has a count of ten or more. The chain recombines TRBV5-1 with TRBJ1-2, with D tentatively TRBD1 (6 bases). The V gene lost 0 bases and the J gene lost 5 bases, with 14 bases spanning the gap. Germline V gene lookup returns CDR1 SGHRS and CDR2 YFSETQ. CDR3 length: 15 amino acids. For the CDR3, the DNA is TGCGCCAGCAGCTTGGGTCTTGGTCAGGGGTATGGCTACACCTTC. Its translation: CASSLGLGQGYGYTF.

This clonotype was detected many times. The rearrangement links TRBV28 to TRBJ1-1; D ambiguous. This CDR3 region has 12 residues. Trimming shortened V by 7 bases and J by 1 base, and 7 bases separated the two germline ends. Germline CDR1 reads MDHEN; CDR2 reads SYDVKM. In nucleotides, the CDR3 is TGTGCCAGCACCGAGCGGAACACTGAAGCTTTCTTT. It codes for CASTERNTEAFF. Variable domain in full (rest from reference TRBV28 and TRBJ1-1): DVKVTQSSRYLVKRTGEKVFLECVQDMDHENMFWYRQDPGLGLRLIYFSYDVKMKEKGDIPEGYSVSREKKERFSLILESASTNQTSMYLCASTERNTEAFFGQGTRLTVV.

This clonotype has at least ten counts. This chain links TRBV5-1 with TRBJ2-3; a possible D gene is TRBD1 (6 bases). Trimming shortened V by 4 bases and J by 5 bases, and 11 bases separated the two germline ends. Germline loops: CDR1 SGHRS, CDR2 YFSETQ. This CDR3 is 13 amino acids long. For the CDR3, the DNA is TGCGCCAGCAGCACCACAGGGAAAGATACGCAGTATTTT. Translating it yields CASSTTGKDTQYF.

This clonotype is medium-sized. This chain connects TRBV7-9 to TRBJ1-5; D not resolved. Trimming removed 1 base from V and 4 bases from J, with 11 bases in between. The CDR3 runs to 15 residues. Germline CDR1 reads SEHNR; CDR2 reads FQNEAQ (reference sequence). CDR3 sequence reads: CASSLESGENQPQHF. In DNA form, the CDR3 reads TGTGCCAGCAGCTTAGAGTCCGGGGAAAATCAGCCCCAGCATTTT.

The table lists this clonotype with many counts. The V and J genes are TRBV5-1 and TRBJ2-7, with D maybe TRBD1 (6 bases). This CDR3 has 14 amino acids. The ends were cut back, 0 bases at V and 5 bases at J, with 12 bases in the middle. Germline V gene lookup returns CDR1 SGHRS and CDR2 YFSETQ. The CDR3: CASSLGDTFHEQYF. The CDR3 DNA is TGCGCCAGCAGCTTGGGGGACACTTTCCACGAGCAGTACTTC.